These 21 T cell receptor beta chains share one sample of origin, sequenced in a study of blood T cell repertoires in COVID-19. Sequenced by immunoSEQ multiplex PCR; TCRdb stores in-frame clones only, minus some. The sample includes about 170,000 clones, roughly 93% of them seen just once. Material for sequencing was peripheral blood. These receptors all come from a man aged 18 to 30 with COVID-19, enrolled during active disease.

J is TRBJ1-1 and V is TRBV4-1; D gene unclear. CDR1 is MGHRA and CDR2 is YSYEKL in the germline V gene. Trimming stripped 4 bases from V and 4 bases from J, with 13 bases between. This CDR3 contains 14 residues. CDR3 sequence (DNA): TGCGCCAGCAGCCGGAGAGAGCCGGGCACTGAAGCTTTCTTT. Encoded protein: CASSRREPGTEAFF.

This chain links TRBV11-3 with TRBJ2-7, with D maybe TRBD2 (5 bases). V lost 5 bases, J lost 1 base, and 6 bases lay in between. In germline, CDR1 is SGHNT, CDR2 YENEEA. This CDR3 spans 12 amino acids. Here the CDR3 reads CASSEGSYEQYF. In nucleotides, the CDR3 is TGTGCCAGCAGCGAGGGATCCTACGAGCAGTACTTC. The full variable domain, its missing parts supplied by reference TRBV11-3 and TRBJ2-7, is EAGVVQSPRYKIIEKKQPVAFWCNPISGHNTLYWYLQNLGQGPELLIRYENEEAVDDSQLPKDRFSAERLKGVDSTLKIQPAELGDSAVYLCASSEGSYEQYFGPGTRLTVT.

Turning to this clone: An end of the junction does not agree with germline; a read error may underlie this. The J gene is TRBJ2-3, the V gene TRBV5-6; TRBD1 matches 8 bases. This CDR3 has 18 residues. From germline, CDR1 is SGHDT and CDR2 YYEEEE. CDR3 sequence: CASRLGSPGTGSTDTQYF. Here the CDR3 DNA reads TGTGCCAGCAGATTGGGGTCCCCGGGGACAGGATCAACAGATACGCAGTATTTT.

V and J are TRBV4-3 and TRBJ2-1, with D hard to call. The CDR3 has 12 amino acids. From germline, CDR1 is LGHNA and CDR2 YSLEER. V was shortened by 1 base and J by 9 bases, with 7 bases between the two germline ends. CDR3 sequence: CASSQGRREQFF. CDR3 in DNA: TGCGCCAGCAGCCAAGGGCGGCGTGAGCAGTTCTTC.

CDR3 nucleotides: TGTGCCACCAGTGATATCGGTCATGAGCAGTTCTTC. Its protein is CATSDIGHEQFF. This rearrangement joins TRBV24-1 to TRBJ2-1; D uncertain. There are 12 residues in the CDR3. The V end was cut by 3 bases, the J end by 8 bases, with 7 bases between. CDR1 is KGHDR and CDR2 is SFDVKD in the germline V gene.

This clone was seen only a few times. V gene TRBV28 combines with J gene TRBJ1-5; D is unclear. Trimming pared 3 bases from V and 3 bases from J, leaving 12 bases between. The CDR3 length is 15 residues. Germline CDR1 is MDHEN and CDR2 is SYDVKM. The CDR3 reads CASSLSGIYNQPQHF. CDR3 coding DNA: TGTGCCAGCAGTTTGTCGGGGATCTACAATCAGCCCCAGCATTTT. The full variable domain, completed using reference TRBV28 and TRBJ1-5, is DVKVTQSSRYLVKRTGEKVFLECVQDMDHENMFWYRQDPGLGLRLIYFSYDVKMKEKGDIPEGYSVSREKKERFSLILESASTNQTSMYLCASSLSGIYNQPQHFGDGTRLSIL.

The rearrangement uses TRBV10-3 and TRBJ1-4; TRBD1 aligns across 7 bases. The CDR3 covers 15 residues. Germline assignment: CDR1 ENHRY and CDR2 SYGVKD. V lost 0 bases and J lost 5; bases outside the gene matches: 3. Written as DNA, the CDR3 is TGTGCCATCAGTGAGTCGCTAGGGGGCAATGAAAAACTGTTTTTT. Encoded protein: CAISESLGGNEKLFF.

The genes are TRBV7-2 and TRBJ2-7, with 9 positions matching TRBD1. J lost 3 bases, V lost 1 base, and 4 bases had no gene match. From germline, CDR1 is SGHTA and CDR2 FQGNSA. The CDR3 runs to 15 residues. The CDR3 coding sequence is TGTGCCAGCAGCTTAGTTCTGGACAGGGGCTACGAGCAGTACTTC. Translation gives CASSLVLDRGYEQYF.

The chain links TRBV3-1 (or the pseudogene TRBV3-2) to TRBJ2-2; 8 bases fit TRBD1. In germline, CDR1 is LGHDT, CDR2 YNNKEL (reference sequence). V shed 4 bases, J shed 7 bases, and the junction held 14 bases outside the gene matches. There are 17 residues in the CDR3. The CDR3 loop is CASSRRSTDRVGGELFF. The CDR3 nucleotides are TGTGCCAGCAGCCGAAGGTCCACGGACAGGGTTGGCGGGGAGCTGTTTTTT.

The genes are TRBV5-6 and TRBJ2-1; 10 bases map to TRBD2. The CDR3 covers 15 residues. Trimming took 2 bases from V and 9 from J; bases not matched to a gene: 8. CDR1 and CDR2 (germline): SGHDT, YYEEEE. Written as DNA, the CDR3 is TGTGCCAGCAGCTTTCCAGCGGGAGGGCCGGGTGAGCAGTTCTTC. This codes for CASSFPAGGPGEQFF.

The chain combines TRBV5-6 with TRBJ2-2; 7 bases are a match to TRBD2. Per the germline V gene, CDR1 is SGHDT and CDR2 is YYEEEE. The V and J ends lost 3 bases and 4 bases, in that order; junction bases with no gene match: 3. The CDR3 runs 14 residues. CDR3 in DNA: TGTGCCAGCAGCTCAGGACTAGTCACCGGGGAGCTGTTTTTT. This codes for CASSSGLVTGELFF.

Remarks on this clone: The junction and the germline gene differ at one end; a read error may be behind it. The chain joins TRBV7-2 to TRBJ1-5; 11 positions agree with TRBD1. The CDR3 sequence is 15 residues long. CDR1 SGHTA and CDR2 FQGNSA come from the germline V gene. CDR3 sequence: CASSLRTGGKQPQHF. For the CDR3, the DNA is TGTGCCAGCAGCTTAAGGACAGGGGGCAAACAGCCCCAGCATTTT.

CDR3 bases: TGTGCCAGCAGCCGTCGGGACAGTACTAATGAAAAACTGTTTTTT. Its translation: CASSRRDSTNEKLFF. This chain uses TRBV7-9 with TRBJ1-4; 7 nucleotides line up with TRBD1. Looked up from germline, CDR1 is SEHNR and CDR2 is FQNEAQ (reference sequence). The length of the CDR3 is 15 residues. V trimming: 5 bases; J trimming: 2 bases; junction bases outside the gene matches: 5. Based on the CDR3 plus reference TRBV7-9 and TRBJ1-4, the full variable domain is DTGVSQNPRHKITKRGQNVTFRCDPISEHNRLYWYRQTLGQGPEFLTYFQNEAQLEKSRLLSDRFSAERPKGSFSTLEIQRTEQGDSAMYLCASSRRDSTNEKLFFGSGTQLSVL.

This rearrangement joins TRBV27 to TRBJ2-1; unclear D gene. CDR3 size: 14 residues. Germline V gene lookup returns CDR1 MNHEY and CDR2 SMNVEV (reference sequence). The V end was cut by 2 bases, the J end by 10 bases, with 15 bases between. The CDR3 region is CASSLGSSPREQFF. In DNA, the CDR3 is TGTGCCAGCAGTTTAGGGTCCAGTCCGAGGGAGCAGTTCTTC.

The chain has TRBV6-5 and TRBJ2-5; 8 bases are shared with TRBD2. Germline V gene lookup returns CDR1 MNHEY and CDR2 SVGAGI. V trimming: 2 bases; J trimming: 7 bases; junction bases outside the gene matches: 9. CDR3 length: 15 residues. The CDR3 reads CASSYDPGGLGTQYF. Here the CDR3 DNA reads TGTGCCAGCAGTTACGACCCGGGGGGGTTGGGGACCCAGTACTTC.

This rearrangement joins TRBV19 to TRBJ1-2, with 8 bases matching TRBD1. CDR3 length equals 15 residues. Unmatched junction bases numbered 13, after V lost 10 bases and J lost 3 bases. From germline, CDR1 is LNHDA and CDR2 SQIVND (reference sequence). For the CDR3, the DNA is TGTGCCACCTACGAAGATACAGGGGGAGACTATGGCTACACCTTC. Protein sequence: CATYEDTGGDYGYTF.

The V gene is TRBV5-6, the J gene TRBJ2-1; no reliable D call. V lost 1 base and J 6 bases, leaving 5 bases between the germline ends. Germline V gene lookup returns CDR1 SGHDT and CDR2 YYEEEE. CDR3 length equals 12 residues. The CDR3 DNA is TGTGCCAGCAGCTTGCCGGGCAATGAGCAGTTCTTC. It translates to CASSLPGNEQFF. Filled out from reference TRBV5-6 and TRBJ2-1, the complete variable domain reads DAGVTQSPTHLIKTRGQQVTLRCSPKSGHDTVSWYQQALGQGPQFIFQYYEEEERQRGNFPDRFSGHQFPNYSSELNVNALLLGDSALYLCASSLPGNEQFFGPGTRLTVL.

The chain's CDR3 is CASSQDQYYNEQFF. Here the CDR3 DNA reads TGCGCCAGCAGCCAAGATCAGTACTACAATGAGCAGTTCTTC. The chain combines TRBV4-3 with TRBJ2-1; no clear D. The germline V and J ends were trimmed by 0 bases and 3 bases, with 6 bases remaining between them. In germline, CDR1 is LGHNA, CDR2 YSLEER. The CDR3 is 14 amino acids.

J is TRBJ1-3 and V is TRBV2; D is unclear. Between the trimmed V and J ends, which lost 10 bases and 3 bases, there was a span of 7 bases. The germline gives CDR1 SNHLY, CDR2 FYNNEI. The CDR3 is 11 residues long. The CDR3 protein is CATPRGNTIYF. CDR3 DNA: TGTGCCACCCCTCGTGGAAACACCATATATTTT.

The CDR3 loop reads CASSQEGGSQLGTQYF. CDR3 nucleotide sequence: TGTGCCAGCAGCCAGGAAGGGGGAAGTCAGCTGGGGACCCAGTACTTC. The chain employs TRBV3-1 (or the pseudogene TRBV3-2) and TRBJ2-5, with TRBD1 as a possible D gene (6 bases). V dropped 3 bases and J dropped 7 bases, with 21 bases sitting between them. The CDR3 runs 16 residues. CDR1 is LGHDT, CDR2 YNNKEL, per germline (reference sequence).

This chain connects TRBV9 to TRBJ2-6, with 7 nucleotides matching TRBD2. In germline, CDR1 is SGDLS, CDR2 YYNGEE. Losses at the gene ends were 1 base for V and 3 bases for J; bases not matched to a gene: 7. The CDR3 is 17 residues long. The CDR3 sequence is CASSVWAGVGGANVLTF. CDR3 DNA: TGTGCCAGCAGCGTATGGGCGGGAGTAGGTGGGGCCAACGTCCTGACTTTC.